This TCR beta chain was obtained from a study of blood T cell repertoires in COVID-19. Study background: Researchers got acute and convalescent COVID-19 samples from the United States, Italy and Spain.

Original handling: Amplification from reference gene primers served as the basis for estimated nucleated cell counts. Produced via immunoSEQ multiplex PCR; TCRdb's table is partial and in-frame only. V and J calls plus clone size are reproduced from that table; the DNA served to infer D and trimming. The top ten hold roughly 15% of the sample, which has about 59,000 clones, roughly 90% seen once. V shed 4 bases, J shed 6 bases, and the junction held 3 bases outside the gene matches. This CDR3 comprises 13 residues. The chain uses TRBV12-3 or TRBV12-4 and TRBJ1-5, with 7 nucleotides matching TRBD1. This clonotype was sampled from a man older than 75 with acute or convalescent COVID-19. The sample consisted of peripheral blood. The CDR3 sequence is CASSSDRAQPQHF. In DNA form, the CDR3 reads TGTGCCAGCAGTTCCGACAGGGCTCAGCCCCAGCATTTT.